What follows are 7 T cell receptor beta chains derived from one specimen sequenced in a study of blood T cell repertoires in COVID-19. The table came from immunoSEQ multiplex PCR; TCRdb's copy has only in-frame clones and leaves some out. The sample holds under 400,000 clones; about 86% are singletons and the top ten take 4% to 5.5%. The sequenced material came from PBMCs or T cells enriched from blood (not recorded which). Every receptor here comes from a woman aged 40 to 50 with acute COVID-19.

The chain links TRBV15 to TRBJ1-1; D is unresolved. The ends were cut back, 4 bases at V and 5 bases at J, with 20 bases in the middle. Germline V gives CDR1 LNHNV, CDR2 YYDKDF (reference sequence). This CDR3 region has 16 residues. CDR3 amino acids: CATSTQDFDGRTEAFF. The CDR3 DNA is TGTGCCACCAGCACCCAAGACTTTGACGGTAGAACTGAAGCTTTCTTT.

This clone was detected a few times. The V and J genes are TRBV28 and TRBJ2-1, with D possibly TRBD2 on 5 matching bases. CDR3 length: 18 amino acids. The ends were cut back, 5 bases at V and 1 base at J, with 21 bases in the middle. In germline, CDR1 is MDHEN, CDR2 SYDVKM. CDR3 residues: CASSDYEPHTGSYNEQFF. The CDR3 coding sequence is TGTGCCAGCAGTGACTATGAGCCCCACACGGGGTCCTACAATGAGCAGTTCTTC.

The J gene is TRBJ1-2, the V gene TRBV15; D is perhaps TRBD1 (6 bases). CDR1 LNHNV and CDR2 YYDKDF come from the germline V gene (reference sequence). With 5 bases removed from V and 7 bases from J, the gap between germline ends came to 23 bases. The CDR3 extends over 16 amino acids. As DNA, the CDR3 is TGTGCCACCAGCCCGCCGGGCGTTAGTGAGGACAGTGGCTACACCTTC. This translates into CATSPPGVSEDSGYTF.

This chain connects TRBV11-2 to TRBJ2-3; D may be TRBD2 (6 bases). V gave up 1 base and J gave up 0 bases, with 11 bases separating them. There are 16 residues in the CDR3. CDR1 and CDR2 from the germline V gene are SGHAT and FQNNGV. The CDR3, as DNA: TGTGCCAGCAGCTTAGGTTGGGACTTTAGCACAGATACGCAGTATTTT. Encoded protein: CASSLGWDFSTDTQYF. The whole variable domain, filled in from reference TRBV11-2 and TRBJ2-3, reads EAGVAQSPRYKIIEKRQSVAFWCNPISGHATLYWYQQILGQGPKLLIQFQNNGVVDDSQLPKDRFSAERLKGVDSTLKIQPAKLEDSAVYLCASSLGWDFSTDTQYFGPGTRLTVL.

The chain uses TRBV7-9 and TRBJ1-2; D is unresolved. The CDR3 loop spans 16 amino acids. Germline loops: CDR1 SEHNR, CDR2 FQNEAQ (reference sequence). Trimming pared 1 base from V and 4 bases from J, leaving 16 bases between. The CDR3 bases are TGTGCCAGCAGCTTAGAACCGGGGAAAGGCGGCTATGGCTACACCTTC. Its translation is CASSLEPGKGGYGYTF.

The V call is TRBV19, the J call TRBJ2-2, with 8 bases that match TRBD2. V lost 5 bases and J lost 3; bases outside the gene matches: 5. CDR3 length: 15 residues. The germline V gene has CDR1 LNHDA and CDR2 SQIVND (reference sequence). The CDR3 spells CASSAGGLDTGELFF. CDR3 in DNA: TGTGCCAGTAGTGCGGGGGGCCTGGACACCGGGGAGCTGTTTTTT.

The chain employs TRBV5-1 and TRBJ2-2; D is perhaps TRBD1 (6 bases). V lost 1 base to trimming and J lost 0 bases, with 7 bases between them. The CDR3 consists of 15 residues. Germline lookup yields CDR1 SGHRS and CDR2 YFSETQ. CDR3: CASSLRTANTGELFF. CDR3 sequence (DNA): TGCGCCAGCAGCTTGCGGACAGCGAACACCGGGGAGCTGTTTTTT.